This entry lists 27 T cell receptor beta chains sequenced from one sample in a study of T-cell memory formation after mild COVID-19. In TCRdb, the 5' RACE reads were re-called with MiXCR into one record per CDR3 protein. The sample includes approximately 350,000 distinct CDR3 sequences, 10% to 15% seen only once; the top ten take 20% to 25%. The source material was PBMCs or a T cell subset sorted from them (not recorded which). The receptors were gathered from a man aged 18 to 35 who had mild COVID-19 (a few samples of this study predate the infection). Cell type and time point are not known.

This chain links TRBV24-1 with TRBJ2-6; D might be TRBD1 (6 bases). Trimming stripped 3 bases from V and 2 bases from J, with 7 bases between. Looked up from germline, CDR1 is KGHDR and CDR2 is SFDVKD. The CDR3 extends over 15 amino acids. CDR3 sequence reads: CATSDPGAGANVLTF. The CDR3 coding sequence is TGTGCCACCAGTGATCCAGGGGCTGGGGCCAACGTCCTGACTTTC.

This clonotype was recorded a few times. The chain links TRBV18 to TRBJ2-7; possible D gene TRBD1, 5 bases. Per the germline V gene, CDR1 is KGHSH and CDR2 is LQKENI. The CDR3 runs to 16 residues. Trimming left V 0 bases short and J 3 bases short, with 15 bases between. Here the CDR3 reads CASSPPSRAGNYEQYF. The CDR3 nucleotides read TGTGCCAGCTCACCACCCTCAAGGGCAGGGAACTACGAGCAGTACTTC.

In this sample, this clonotype turned up a few times. The V and J genes are TRBV4-3 and TRBJ2-2, with 7 bases that match TRBD1. The V gene end was trimmed by 0 bases and the J gene end by 7 bases; junction bases not matched to a gene: 8. Germline lookup yields CDR1 LGHNA and CDR2 YSLEER. The length of the CDR3 is 16 residues. The CDR3 protein is CASSQELDRANGELFF. CDR3 DNA: TGCGCCAGCAGCCAAGAACTCGACAGGGCGAACGGGGAGCTGTTTTTT.

This clonotype was found a few times. CDR3: CASSPGQGHTDTQYF. CDR3 sequence (DNA): TGTGCCAGCAGCCCGGGACAGGGCCACACAGATACGCAGTATTTT. The chain recombines TRBV28 with TRBJ2-3; 9 positions agree with TRBD1. This CDR3 contains 15 residues. The V gene end was trimmed by 6 bases and the J gene end by 2 bases; junction bases not matched to a gene: 6. Germline assignment: CDR1 MDHEN and CDR2 SYDVKM.

This clonotype was detected a few times. The chain joins TRBV28 to TRBJ1-1; D is ambiguous. With 4 bases removed from V and 0 bases from J, the gap between germline ends came to 12 bases. Germline lookup yields CDR1 MDHEN and CDR2 SYDVKM. The CDR3 has 15 amino acids. The CDR3 nucleotides read TGTGCCAGCAGTTCCCCGGTTGGGATGAACACTGAAGCTTTCTTT. It translates to CASSSPVGMNTEAFF.

This clonotype came up a few times. V gene TRBV6-2 or TRBV6-3 combines with J gene TRBJ2-7, with 9 bases matching TRBD1. Trimming cost V 2 bases and J 3 bases; bases outside gene matches: 8. The germline V gene has CDR1 MNHEY and CDR2 SVGEGT. The CDR3 runs to 16 residues. The CDR3 nucleotides are TGTGCCAGCAGTTACATCCCCGGACAGGGGTACTACGAGCAGTACTTC. It specifies CASSYIPGQGYYEQYF.

This chain uses TRBV19 with TRBJ2-5, with TRBD2 matching 7 bases. V gave up 3 bases and J gave up 5 bases; unmatched junction bases: 9. The V gene's germline CDR1 is LNHDA and CDR2 SQIVND (reference sequence). This CDR3 has 15 residues. The DNA of the CDR3 is TGTGCCAGTAGTATCGTCGAGCGGGGAAGGGAGACCCAGTACTTC. It specifies CASSIVERGRETQYF.

This clonotype was detected a few times. The junction differs from germline at one of its ends, possibly a read error. This sequence joins TRBV7-9 and TRBJ1-3; perhaps TRBD1 as D (5 bases). Germline CDR1 and CDR2: SEHNR and FQNEAQ (reference sequence). The CDR3 is 12 residues long. The CDR3 here is CASSLDEGDGDF. In DNA form, the CDR3 reads TGTGCCAGCAGCTTAGACGAAGGGGACGGGGATTTT.

The sample holds a few counts of this clonotype. This chain joins TRBV7-2 and TRBJ2-1; no reliable D call. Germline CDR1 and CDR2: SGHTA and FQGNSA. V was pared by 1 base and J by 12 bases, with 10 bases between. CDR3 size: 12 residues. CDR3 DNA sequence: TGTGCCAGCAGCTTAGACGGTAGGTCGCAGTTCTTC. This sequence encodes CASSLDGRSQFF.

The rearrangement joins TRBV29-1 to TRBJ2-2; D remains unclear. This CDR3 comprises 12 residues. Germline V CDR1 and CDR2: SQVTM, ANQGSEA. The germline V and J ends were trimmed by 5 bases and 6 bases, with 10 bases remaining between them. In DNA form, the CDR3 reads TGCAGCGTTTCCTTCTGGTCCGGGGAGCTGTTTTTT. Its protein product is CSVSFWSGELFF.

This clonotype turned up a few times. The chain joins TRBV5-4 to TRBJ2-5; D tentatively fits TRBD1 or TRBD2 (5 bases each). Trimming stripped 4 bases from V and 5 bases from J, with 18 bases between. The CDR3 is 15 residues long. Germline loops: CDR1 SGHNT, CDR2 YYREEE (reference sequence). The DNA of the CDR3 is TGTGCCAGCAGCACCCGAGCCCGGGGCGATGAGACCCAGTACTTC. Protein product: CASSTRARGDETQYF.

This clonotype has only a few counts. The V and J genes are TRBV5-1 and TRBJ1-1; D is uncertain. The V and J ends lost 1 base and 5 bases respectively, with 9 bases between them. CDR1 is SGHRS, CDR2 YFSETQ, per germline. This CDR3 has 13 residues. CDR3 loop: CASSLHGITEAFF. CDR3 coding DNA: TGCGCCAGCAGCTTGCACGGGATAACTGAAGCTTTCTTT.

This clonotype has more than one count but fewer than ten. The rearrangement uses TRBV7-2 and TRBJ2-5, with 9 bases lining up with TRBD2. CDR3 length: 19 residues. Per the germline V gene, CDR1 is SGHTA and CDR2 is FQGNSA. V was clipped by 4 bases and J by 5 bases; unmatched bases: 20. The CDR3 DNA sequence: TGTGCCAGCAGCTCTAGCCTGGGGCGGCGGGGGGGCCGCGGGGAGACCCAGTACTTC. Its translation is CASSSSLGRRGGRGETQYF.

The chain uses TRBV5-1 and TRBJ1-1, with TRBD1 matching over 7 bases. The CDR3 totals 15 residues. Germline V gives CDR1 SGHRS, CDR2 YFSETQ. Trimming cost V 7 bases and J 2 bases; bases outside gene matches: 11. CDR3 amino acids: CASGAGGGGNTEAFF. In DNA, the CDR3 is TGCGCCAGCGGTGCGGGGGGAGGGGGCAACACTGAAGCTTTCTTT.

A few counts support this clonotype. The rearrangement uses TRBV6-6 and TRBJ2-1; no clear D. V shed 7 bases and J shed 8 bases, with 21 bases lying between them. CDR3 length equals 15 residues. CDR1 MNHNY and CDR2 SVGAGI come from the germline V gene (reference sequence). The CDR3 is CASTPTDVELDEQFF. DNA of the CDR3: TGTGCCAGCACCCCAACGGACGTTGAGCTTGATGAGCAGTTCTTC.

CDR3 DNA sequence: TGTGCCAGCACCATGGTCCCAAGCTCTGGAAACACCATATATTTT. It codes for CASTMVPSSGNTIYF. This rearrangement joins TRBV12-3 or TRBV12-4 to TRBJ1-3; the D is unclear. The CDR3 runs 15 residues. With 7 bases removed from V and 0 bases from J, the gap between germline ends came to 13 bases.

Ten or more counts support this clonotype. This chain connects TRBV9 to TRBJ1-4, with D perhaps matching TRBD1 (5 bases). Trimming stripped 4 bases from V and 4 bases from J, with 14 bases between. The CDR3 is 15 residues long. CDR1 is SGDLS, CDR2 YYNGEE, per germline. CDR3 amino acids: CASSLDGGGNEKLFF. For the CDR3, the DNA is TGTGCCAGCAGCCTGGACGGGGGAGGTAATGAAAAACTGTTTTTT.

The CDR3 coding sequence is TGTGCCAGCAGCGTAGGTTCCGTAGGGCTCGAGCAGTACTTC. Its translation is CASSVGSVGLEQYF. The chain has TRBV9 and TRBJ2-7; D not certain. CDR1 is SGDLS and CDR2 is YYNGEE in the germline V gene. Trimming cost V 0 bases and J 6 bases, with 13 bases left between them. This CDR3 comprises 14 residues.

This clonotype was observed a handful of times. V usage is TRBV5-1 and J usage is TRBJ2-3; TRBD1 or TRBD2 may be the D gene (5 bases each). Trimming removed 6 bases at V and 1 base at J, with 15 bases between. The CDR3 totals 15 residues. Germline CDR1 is SGHRS and CDR2 is YFSETQ. The CDR3 coding sequence is TGCGCCAGCACATTCGGGGCCTTTCGCACAGATACGCAGTATTTT. Amino acids: CASTFGAFRTDTQYF.

This clonotype was found many times. The chain joins TRBV12-3 or TRBV12-4 to TRBJ1-5, with 9 bases fitting TRBD1. The CDR3 consists of 13 residues. V lost 8 bases to trimming and J lost 6 bases; unmatched junction nucleotides: 5. CDR3 residues: CASRDRVVQPQHF. Here the CDR3 DNA reads TGTGCCAGCCGGGACAGGGTAGTTCAGCCCCAGCATTTT.

The count of this clonotype is one. A much more abundant neighbour one base away suggests this may be a read error. The chain is built from TRBV5-1 and TRBJ1-4, with unresolved D. Germline V gene sequence: CDR1 SGHRS, CDR2 YFSETQ. The V and J ends lost 0 bases and 4 bases respectively, with 13 bases between them. The length of the CDR3 is 16 residues. DNA of the CDR3: TGCGCCAGCAGCTTGGCCTCCAGCAACGGTAATGAAAAACTGTTTTTT. This codes for CASSLASSNGNEKLFF.

The chain couples TRBV7-9 to TRBJ2-7, with D tentatively TRBD1 (6 bases). V shed 4 bases and J shed 1 base, with 17 bases lying between them. The CDR3 length is 16 residues. Per germline, CDR1 SEHNR and CDR2 FQNEAQ (reference sequence). CDR3 coding DNA: TGTGCCAGCAGCTGGAATACAGGGAGTAGATCCTACGAGCAGTACTTC. This translates into CASSWNTGSRSYEQYF. Full variable domain (outside the CDR3, taken from reference TRBV7-9 and TRBJ2-7): DTGVSQNPRHKITKRGQNVTFRCDPISEHNRLYWYRQTLGQGPEFLTYFQNEAQLEKSRLLSDRFSAERPKGSFSTLEIQRTEQGDSAMYLCASSWNTGSRSYEQYFGPGTRLTVT.

This clonotype has more than one count but fewer than ten. V and J are TRBV4-2 and TRBJ2-3, with a weak D call TRBD2 (6 bases). From germline, CDR1 is LGHNA and CDR2 YNFKEQ. CDR3 length equals 16 residues. Trimming pared 4 bases from V and 2 bases from J, leaving 16 bases between. CDR3 nucleotide sequence: TGTGCCAGCAGCCGGACGGGAGTGGAGGCCACAGATACGCAGTATTTT. It codes for CASSRTGVEATDTQYF.

This clonotype has just a few counts. The chain is built from TRBV29-1 and TRBJ2-5, with 12 bases that match TRBD2. Trimming at V came to 8 bases and at J to 5 bases, leaving 6 bases not matched to a gene. Germline V CDR1 and CDR2: SQVTM, ANQGSEA. The CDR3 runs to 13 residues. CDR3 loop: CSTGLAGSETQYF. CDR3 nucleotides: TGCAGCACCGGACTAGCGGGGAGTGAGACCCAGTACTTC.

This clonotype appeared a few times. This rearrangement joins TRBV21-1 to TRBJ1-2; the D call of TRBD1 is as the table states it, not checked on the DNA. TRBV21-1 is an annotated pseudogene. CDR3 length: 15 residues. The CDR3: CASSNPGGGENGYTF. CDR3 nucleotides: TGTGCCAGCAGTAATCCCGGGGGGGGCGAAAATGGCTACACCTTC.

J is TRBJ1-1 and V is TRBV7-8; 7 bases map to TRBD1. This CDR3 is 15 amino acids long. Germline values: CDR1 SGHVS, CDR2 FQNEAQ. The V segment lost 0 bases and the J segment 4 bases; nucleotides outside the gene matches: 5. The CDR3 DNA sequence: TGTGCCAGCAGCTTAGCTTCAGGGGGAGGCACTGAAGCTTTCTTT. This translates into CASSLASGGGTEAFF.

There are many counts of this clonotype. V is TRBV20-1 and J is TRBJ2-3; D is undetermined. The germline V and J ends were trimmed by 2 bases and 1 base, with 7 bases remaining between them. Per the germline V gene, CDR1 is DFQATT and CDR2 is SNEGSKA (reference sequence). The CDR3 is 13 amino acids. CDR3 residues: CSARLVRTDTQYF. DNA of the CDR3: TGCAGTGCTAGATTAGTCCGCACAGATACGCAGTATTTT.